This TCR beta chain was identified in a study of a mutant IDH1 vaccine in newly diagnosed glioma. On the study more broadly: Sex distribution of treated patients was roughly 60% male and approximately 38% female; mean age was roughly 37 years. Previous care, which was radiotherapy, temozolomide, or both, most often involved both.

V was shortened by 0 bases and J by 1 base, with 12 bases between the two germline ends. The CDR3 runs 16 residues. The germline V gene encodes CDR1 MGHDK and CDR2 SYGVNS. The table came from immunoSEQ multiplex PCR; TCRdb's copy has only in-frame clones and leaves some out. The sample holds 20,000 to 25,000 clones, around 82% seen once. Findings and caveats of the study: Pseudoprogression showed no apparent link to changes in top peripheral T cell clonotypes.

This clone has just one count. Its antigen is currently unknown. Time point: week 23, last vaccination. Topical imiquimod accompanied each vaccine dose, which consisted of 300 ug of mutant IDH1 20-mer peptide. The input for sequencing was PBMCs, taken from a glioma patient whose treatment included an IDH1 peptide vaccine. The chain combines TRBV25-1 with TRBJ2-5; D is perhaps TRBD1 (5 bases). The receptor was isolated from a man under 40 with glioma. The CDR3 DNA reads TGTGCCAGCAGTGAATATCGTCAGGGCCGCCAAGAGACCCAGTACTTC. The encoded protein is CASSEYRQGRQETQYF.